This T cell receptor beta chain was recovered during a study of early T cells in non-severe SARS-CoV-2 infection. About the study: Sequencing input comprised bulk RNA from unsorted whole blood; chain pairing was not available. Study observations and caveats: Reliance on VDJdb matching favored anti-spike CD8 responses; private and CD4 specificities were missed.

The protocol attached unique molecular identifiers to individual cDNA molecules. MiXCR was run by TCRdb on the 5' RACE reads, yielding one entry per CDR3 protein. The sample consists of 55,000 to 75,000 distinct CDR3 sequences, around 9.9% of them appearing once. This clonotype has a count of ten or more. The antigen is not known. The CDR3 extends over 13 amino acids. V dropped 2 bases and J dropped 4 bases, with 6 bases sitting between them. Germline CDR1 is MNHNS and CDR2 is SASEGT. The sample consisted of whole blood. The V call is TRBV6-1, the J call TRBJ1-5; no clear D gene. This TCR was recovered from an adult who was a healthcare worker with PCR-confirmed SARS-CoV-2 infection or an uninfected control (not recorded which). Written as DNA, the CDR3 is TGTGCCAGCAGTGAATCGGGAAATCAGCCCCAGCATTTT. It yields the protein CASSESGNQPQHF.